What follows are 14 T cell receptor beta chains derived from one specimen sequenced in a study of blood T cell repertoires in COVID-19. Produced via immunoSEQ multiplex PCR; TCRdb's table is partial and in-frame only. Here the sample spans fewer than 100,000 clones, roughly 87% being singletons. The sample taken for sequencing was peripheral blood. These receptor sequences come from a woman older than 75 with acute or convalescent COVID-19.

This clone was seen just once. The V call is TRBV5-1, the J call TRBJ2-1, with D tentatively TRBD1 (5 bases). The CDR3 is 16 residues long. V lost 1 base and J lost 8, with 19 bases in between. Germline V gives CDR1 SGHRS, CDR2 YFSETQ. The DNA of the CDR3 is TGCGCCAGCAGCTTGACCACAGGTTTCCAGTCCCATGAGCAGTTCTTC. This encodes CASSLTTGFQSHEQFF.

The chain is built from TRBV12-3 or TRBV12-4 and TRBJ1-1; 7 nucleotides match TRBD1. V dropped 7 bases and J dropped 4; count of bases not matched to a gene: 6. This CDR3 spans 13 amino acids. DNA of the CDR3: TGTGCCAGCACTACCCCAGGGGGCACTGAAGCTTTCTTT. It encodes CASTTPGGTEAFF.

To note about this clone: At one end, the junction sequence differs from germline, possibly due to a read error. The chain joins TRBV12-5 to TRBJ2-1; 9 bases agree with TRBD1. From germline, CDR1 is LGHNT and CDR2 FRNRAP. This CDR3 comprises 15 residues. The CDR3: CASGLGTGGYSEQFF. In nucleotides, the CDR3 is TGTGCTAGTGGTTTGGGAACAGGGGGCTACAGTGAGCAGTTCTTC.

Only one count was recorded for this clone. The CDR3 sequence: CASSLGRLAGGRETQYF. The CDR3 DNA reads as TGTGCCAGCAGCTTAGGTCGGCTAGCGGGGGGGCGCGAGACCCAGTACTTC. This chain connects TRBV11-3 to TRBJ2-5; 12 positions match TRBD2. Germline V gene sequence: CDR1 SGHNT, CDR2 YENEEA. The ends lost 1 base at V and 5 bases at J; junction bases unmatched: 8. The CDR3 loop spans 17 amino acids.

The genes are TRBV5-1 and TRBJ2-1, with TRBD2 identical over 8 bases. The CDR3 length is 18 residues. Unmatched junction bases numbered 11, after V lost 0 bases and J lost 3 bases. In germline, CDR1 is SGHRS, CDR2 YFSETQ. As DNA, the CDR3 is TGCGCCAGCAGCTTGGACCCCAATAAGCGGGAGATCTACAATGAGCAGTTCTTC. Translation: CASSLDPNKREIYNEQFF.

The chain has TRBV7-9 and TRBJ1-1; TRBD1 is a possible D gene (6 bases). CDR3 length: 14 residues. Germline CDR1 is SEHNR and CDR2 is FQNEAQ (reference sequence). Trimming took off 4 bases at V and 6 bases at J, with 15 bases between the two ends. The CDR3 DNA sequence: TGTGCCAGCAGCTCGTACAGGGAACTCCCTGAAGCTTTCTTT. Protein sequence: CASSSYRELPEAFF. Full variable domain (remainder filled in from reference TRBV7-9 and TRBJ1-1): DTGVSQNPRHKITKRGQNVTFRCDPISEHNRLYWYRQTLGQGPEFLTYFQNEAQLEKSRLLSDRFSAERPKGSFSTLEIQRTEQGDSAMYLCASSSYRELPEAFFGQGTRLTVV.

This chain links TRBV4-1 with TRBJ2-5; D perhaps matches TRBD2 (5 bases). CDR3 length: 14 residues. Germline loops: CDR1 MGHRA, CDR2 YSYEKL. V lost 7 bases and J lost 5, with 17 bases in between. Here the CDR3 reads CASKHMTRRETQYF. CDR3 nucleotide sequence: TGCGCCAGCAAACACATGACAAGGAGGGAGACCCAGTACTTC.

The rearrangement links TRBV6-6 to TRBJ1-3; TRBD1 agrees at 7 bases. The CDR3 sequence is 16 residues long. Germline lookup yields CDR1 MNHNY and CDR2 SVGAGI (reference sequence). The junction had 6 bases not matched to a gene; V was cut back by 4 bases and J by 0 bases. For the CDR3, the DNA is TGTGCCAGCAGTTCCACCACAGGGGACTCTGGAAACACCATATATTTT. It is translated as CASSSTTGDSGNTIYF.

The rearrangement joins TRBV29-1 to TRBJ1-6; D unresolved. Trimming stripped 6 bases from V and 6 bases from J, with 15 bases between. This CDR3 region has 14 residues. Germline assignment: CDR1 SQVTM and CDR2 ANQGSEA. The CDR3 region is CSVRQGGSNSPLHF. CDR3 coding DNA: TGCAGCGTACGCCAAGGAGGAAGTAATTCACCCCTCCACTTT.

This rearrangement joins TRBV7-9 to TRBJ1-1; TRBD1 matches at 9 bases. V lost 3 bases and J lost 1; bases outside the gene matches: 6. The germline gives CDR1 SEHNR, CDR2 FQNEAQ (reference sequence). The CDR3 loop spans 16 amino acids. CDR3 region: CASSFATGGPNTEAFF. Written as DNA, the CDR3 is TGTGCCAGCAGCTTCGCTACAGGGGGCCCGAACACTGAAGCTTTCTTT.

This chain joins TRBV7-3 and TRBJ2-7; a possible D gene is TRBD1 (5 bases). This CDR3 comprises 14 residues. The V end was cut by 5 bases, the J end by 3 bases, with 14 bases between. Germline V gene data show CDR1 as SGHTA and CDR2 as FQGTGA. CDR3 bases: TGTGCCAGCAGCCCAACGGACACCTACTACGAGCAGTACTTC. Translating gives CASSPTDTYYEQYF.

The rearrangement uses TRBV6-5 and TRBJ2-5, with a weak D call TRBD1 (6 bases). CDR3 length equals 13 residues. The V end was cut by 6 bases, the J end by 3 bases, with 11 bases between. Per the germline V gene, CDR1 is MNHEY and CDR2 is SVGAGI. In nucleotides, the CDR3 is TGTGCCAGCAGGGAGGACAGCAAAGAGACCCAGTACTTC. This sequence encodes CASREDSKETQYF.

The V and J genes are TRBV7-3 and TRBJ1-2; 8 bases line up with TRBD1. The CDR3 spans 13 residues. The germline V gene has CDR1 SGHTA and CDR2 FQGTGA. J gave up 8 bases and V 5 bases, and 7 bases lay outside the gene matches. As DNA, the CDR3 is TGTGCCAGCAGCGGTGGACAGGGAGGGGGCTACACCTTC. Translation: CASSGGQGGGYTF.

The V gene is TRBV6-2 or TRBV6-3, the J gene TRBJ1-1; D gene uncertain. Trimming cost V 5 bases and J 0 bases, with 16 bases left between them. The CDR3 runs 16 residues. Germline V gives CDR1 MNHEY, CDR2 SVGEGT. CDR3 protein: CASSHFSVPMNTEAFF. As DNA, the CDR3 is TGTGCCAGCAGTCATTTTTCGGTCCCCATGAACACTGAAGCTTTCTTT.